A selection of T cell receptor beta chains follows, all from one sample in a study of T cell responses to AZD1222 COVID-19 vaccine. Using immunoSEQ multiplex PCR, the repertoire was profiled, and TCRdb retains in-frame clones only, with some absent. The sample holds tens of thousands of clones, 80% seen once. Sequencing was performed on peripheral blood, taken 28 days after the second AZD1222 dose. The receptors were gathered from an adult who received the AZD1222 COVID-19 vaccine. Each CDR3 is given without its conserved first and last residue. Fields, in order: CDR3 protein, CDR3 length, V gene.

CDR3: ASSSPRRGTPNYGYT; length: 15; V: TRBV28
CDR3: ASSEAHGGLAQH; length: 12; V: TRBV6-1
CDR3: ASTPTAGSAETQY; length: 13; V: TRBV7-9
CDR3: ASSLLSGTNTGELF; length: 14; V: TRBV7-2
CDR3: ASTHPAGVNYGYT; length: 13; V: TRBV27
CDR3: ASSVQENTEAF; length: 11; V: TRBV2
CDR3: ASRGTIAAYEQY; length: 12; V: TRBV6-5
CDR3: ASSGQALPGTEAF; length: 13; V: TRBV2
CDR3: ASNRGNSPLH; length: 10; V: TRBV2
CDR3: ASSDLRQAFNQPQH; length: 14; V: TRBV2
CDR3: ASSQAARLAKNNEQF; length: 15; V: TRBV4-2
CDR3: AIAGQGPNNEQF; length: 12; V: TRBV2
CDR3: ASSPGTVPSHNEQF; length: 14; V: TRBV5-1
CDR3: ASRDRAFTEAF; length: 11; V: TRBV6-5
CDR3: ASSLLQRELADTQY; length: 14; V: TRBV7-2
CDR3: ASSFVNSPLH; length: 10; V: TRBV28
CDR3: SASPPGTSSYEQY; length: 13; V: TRBV20-1
CDR3: ASSSHGTADQPQH; length: 13; V: TRBV6-2/TRBV6-3
CDR3: ASSPVAGAETQY; length: 12; V: TRBV18
CDR3: ATQATGELF; length: 9; V: TRBV19
CDR3: ASSTPTGFPGAF; length: 12; V: TRBV19
CDR3: ASGRTSGGYADTQY; length: 14; V: TRBV12-5
CDR3: ASSRDIRNYGYT; length: 12; V: TRBV6-5
CDR3: ASSPPQNMNTEAF; length: 13; V: TRBV18
CDR3: ASSIGSGQGNSPLH; length: 14; V: TRBV19
CDR3: ASRPGLAGKGTQY; length: 13; V: TRBV28
CDR3: ASSFGGSYEQY; length: 11; V: TRBV7-9
CDR3: ASSKGEGQPQH; length: 11; V: TRBV7-2
CDR3: SVVGLAGEQY; length: 10; V: TRBV29-1
CDR3: ASSSIGGVLGTEQF; length: 14; V: TRBV7-3
CDR3: ASSQEPSLGYT; length: 11; V: TRBV3-1/TRBV3-2
CDR3: ASNKLGGSTDTQY; length: 13; V: TRBV7-9
CDR3: ASWERLAGYNEQF; length: 13; V: TRBV6-5
CDR3: ASSLGRWGNQNTEAF; length: 15; V: TRBV18
CDR3: SVSQNRDREAF; length: 11; V: TRBV29-1
CDR3: ASSEISQGTGELF; length: 13; V: TRBV2
CDR3: ASSVGQGVTGELF; length: 13; V: TRBV9
CDR3: ASTPADNHYEQY; length: 12; V: TRBV7-9
CDR3: ASSPTVSPYGYT; length: 12; V: TRBV27
CDR3: ASSDDSYTDTQY; length: 12; V: TRBV6-1
CDR3: ASSLPKDIRLTTVYGYT; length: 17; V: TRBV5-8
CDR3: ASNLFRAEYEQY; length: 12; V: TRBV2
CDR3: ASSESAGGGLDEQF; length: 14; V: TRBV10-1
CDR3: ASSFSAGAQPQH; length: 12; V: TRBV5-6
CDR3: ASSPPGGNIQY; length: 11; V: TRBV19
CDR3: ASSHGLAGCR; length: 10; V: TRBV3-1/TRBV3-2
CDR3: ASSLGGAAANSPLH; length: 14; V: TRBV5-4
CDR3: ASSEARRGETQY; length: 12; V: TRBV2
CDR3: ASRGGQVGEQY; length: 11; V: TRBV12-3/TRBV12-4
CDR3: ASSLGTSGSGGNEQF; length: 15; V: TRBV28